These 7 T cell receptor beta chains were sequenced from one sample in a study of T cells in localized non-small cell lung cancer. The data were produced by immunoSEQ multiplex PCR, yet TCRdb's version contains in-frame clones alone and is incomplete. Here the sample spans around 35,000 clones, roughly 93% being singletons. The source was peripheral blood, collected before any cancer treatment. The source is a female donor older than 55 with stage I lung adenocarcinoma.

In this sample, this clone turned up once. The chain carries TRBV7-2 and TRBJ2-1, with 10 bases fitting TRBD2. From germline, CDR1 is SGHTA and CDR2 FQGNSA. The CDR3 consists of 15 residues. V trimming: 2 bases; J trimming: 4 bases; junction bases outside the gene matches: 2. CDR3 in amino acids: CASSLRAGGYNEQFF. DNA for the CDR3: TGTGCCAGCAGCTTACGAGCGGGGGGGTACAATGAGCAGTTCTTC.

V and J are TRBV27 and TRBJ2-1; 10 nucleotides line up with TRBD2. Trimming took 7 bases from V and 7 from J; bases not matched to a gene: 13. Germline values: CDR1 MNHEY, CDR2 SMNVEV (reference sequence). The length of the CDR3 is 16 residues. The CDR3 DNA reads as TGTGCCAGCACCTTAGGAGCGGGGGGGCGTGGGAATGAGCAGTTCTTC. This codes for CASTLGAGGRGNEQFF.

The J gene is TRBJ2-7, the V gene TRBV7-2; TRBD1 aligns across 12 bases. CDR3 length: 15 amino acids. The germline gives CDR1 SGHTA, CDR2 FQGNSA. The V segment lost 5 bases and the J segment 5 bases; nucleotides outside the gene matches: 7. The CDR3: CASSRRGTGGNEQYF. In nucleotides, the CDR3 is TGTGCCAGCAGCCGCAGAGGGACAGGGGGCAACGAGCAGTACTTC.

The J gene is TRBJ2-7, the V gene TRBV18; 12 bases line up with TRBD1. The trim removed 3 bases at V and 4 bases at J, leaving 4 bases unmatched. There are 15 residues in the CDR3. The germline gives CDR1 KGHSH, CDR2 LQKENI. CDR3 region: CASSPGTGGLYEQYV. The CDR3, as DNA: TGTGCCAGCTCACCCGGGACAGGGGGCTTGTACGAGCAGTACGTC.

J is TRBJ2-5 and V is TRBV6-5, with TRBD2 matching 8 bases. Germline values: CDR1 MNHEY, CDR2 SVGAGI. The J segment lost 0 bases and the V segment lost 6 bases, leaving 3 bases of the junction unmatched. The CDR3 sequence is 14 residues long. The CDR3 nucleotides are TGTGCCAGCAGGCCTAGCGGGTACCAAGAGACCCAGTACTTC. This gives the protein CASRPSGYQETQYF.

The chain uses TRBV5-1 and TRBJ2-4; D not certain. V gave up 2 bases and J gave up 5 bases, with 14 bases separating them. This CDR3 comprises 15 residues. Germline V gene lookup returns CDR1 SGHRS and CDR2 YFSETQ. CDR3 amino acids: CASSFPSTPQNIQYF. CDR3 in DNA: TGCGCCAGCAGCTTTCCTAGTACTCCTCAAAACATTCAGTACTTC.

The V gene is TRBV11-1, the J gene TRBJ1-1; D possibly corresponds to TRBD1 (5 bases). This CDR3 contains 15 residues. Germline V gene sequence: CDR1 SGHAT, CDR2 FQDESV (reference sequence). With 1 base removed from V and 0 bases from J, the gap between germline ends came to 9 bases. Written as DNA, the CDR3 is TGTGCCAGCAGCTTAGGGGTAGGGGTGAACACTGAAGCTTTCTTT. This codes for CASSLGVGVNTEAFF.